This T cell receptor beta chain was documented in a study of blood T cell repertoires in COVID-19. Sequencing was performed with immunoSEQ multiplex PCR; in TCRdb, only in-frame clones are kept and a portion is missing. The sample carries a few hundred thousand clones, around 85% recorded once. Per the germline V gene, CDR1 is SGHKS and CDR2 is YYEKEE (reference sequence). The CDR3 is made up of 15 amino acids. The germline V and J ends were trimmed by 1 base and 0 bases, with 10 bases remaining between them. This receptor was identified in a woman aged 50 to 65 who had recovered from COVID-19. This chain connects TRBV5-5 to TRBJ1-1; D ambiguous. The source material was PBMCs or T cells enriched from blood (not recorded which). CDR3 loop: CASSLPQAVNTEAFF. The CDR3 DNA reads as TGTGCCAGCAGCTTGCCCCAGGCCGTGAACACTGAAGCTTTCTTT.